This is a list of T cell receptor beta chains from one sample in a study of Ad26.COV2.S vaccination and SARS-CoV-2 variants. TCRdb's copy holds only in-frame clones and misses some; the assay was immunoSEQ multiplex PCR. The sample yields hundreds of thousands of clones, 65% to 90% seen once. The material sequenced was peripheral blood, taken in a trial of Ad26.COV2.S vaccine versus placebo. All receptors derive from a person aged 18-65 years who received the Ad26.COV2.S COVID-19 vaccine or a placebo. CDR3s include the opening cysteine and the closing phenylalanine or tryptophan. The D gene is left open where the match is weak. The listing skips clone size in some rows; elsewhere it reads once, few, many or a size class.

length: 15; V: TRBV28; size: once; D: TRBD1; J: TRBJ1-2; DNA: TGTGCCAGCAGTTCTGAAACAGGGGGCTACTATGGCTACACCTTC; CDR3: CASSSETGGYYGYTF
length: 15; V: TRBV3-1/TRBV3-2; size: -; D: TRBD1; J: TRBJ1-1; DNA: TGTGCCAGCAGCCAAGGGACAGGGATGAACACTGAAGCTTTCTTT; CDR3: CASSQGTGMNTEAFF
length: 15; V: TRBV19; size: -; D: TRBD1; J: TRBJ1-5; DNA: TGTGCCAGTAGGACAGGGGTTAATAGCAATCAGCCCCAGCATTTT; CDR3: CASRTGVNSNQPQHF
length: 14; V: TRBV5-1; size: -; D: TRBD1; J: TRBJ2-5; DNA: TGCGCCAGCAGCTCGGGACAGGGTCGGGAGACCCAGTACTTC; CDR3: CASSSGQGRETQYF
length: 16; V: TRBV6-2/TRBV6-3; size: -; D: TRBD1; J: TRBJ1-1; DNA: TGTGCCAGCAGTTACATACAGGGGGCTGGGAACACTGAAGCTTTCTTT; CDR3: CASSYIQGAGNTEAFF
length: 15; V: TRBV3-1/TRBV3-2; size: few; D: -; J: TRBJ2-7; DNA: TGTGCCAGCAGCCAAGGGACCCCCAGCTCCTACGAGCAGTACTTC; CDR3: CASSQGTPSSYEQYF
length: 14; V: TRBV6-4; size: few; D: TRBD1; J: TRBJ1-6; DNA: TGTGCCAGCAGTGCGGGACAGGGTAATTCACCCCTCCACTTT; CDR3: CASSAGQGNSPLHF
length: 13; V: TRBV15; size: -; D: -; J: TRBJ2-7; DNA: TGTGCCACCAGAGGAGGGACATACTACGAGCAGTACTTC; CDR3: CATRGGTYYEQYF
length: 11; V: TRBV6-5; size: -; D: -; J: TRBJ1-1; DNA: TGTGCCAGCAGTTACGAGGGGAGGACTTTCTTT; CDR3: CASSYEGRTFF
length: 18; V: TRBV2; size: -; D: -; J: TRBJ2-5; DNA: TGTGCCAGCAGTGTCGACACCAGGGGATTAGGGGGTCTGGGGACCCAGTACTTC; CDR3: CASSVDTRGLGGLGTQYF
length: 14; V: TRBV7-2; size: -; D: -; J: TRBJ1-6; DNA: TGTGCCAGCTGCGGGTCGGGGGGAGGGACACCCCTCCACTTT; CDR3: CASCGSGGGTPLHF
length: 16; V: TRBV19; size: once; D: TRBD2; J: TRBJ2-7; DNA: TGTGCCAGTAGTATAGCAGGCGGCGGGAGCTCCTACGAGCAGTACTTC; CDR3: CASSIAGGGSSYEQYF
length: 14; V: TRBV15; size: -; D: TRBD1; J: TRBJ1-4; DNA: TGTGCCACCAGCGCCCGGGACAGGGGAGAAAAACTGTTTTTT; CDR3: CATSARDRGEKLFF
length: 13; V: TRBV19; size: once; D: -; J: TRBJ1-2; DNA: TGTGCCAGTAGCCCCGGGGAGACCTATGGCTACACCTTC; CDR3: CASSPGETYGYTF
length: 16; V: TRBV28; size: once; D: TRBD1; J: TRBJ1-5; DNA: TGTGCCAGCAGGGGGACAGGGAGGAGGCTAGTTCAGCCCCAGCATTTT; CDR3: CASRGTGRRLVQPQHF
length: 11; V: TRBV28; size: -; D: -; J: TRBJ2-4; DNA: TGTGCCAGCACCTCTAAAAACATTCAGTACTTC; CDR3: CASTSKNIQYF
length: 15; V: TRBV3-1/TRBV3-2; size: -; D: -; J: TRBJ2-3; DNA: TGTGCCAGCAGCCAAGATGAGGGTAGCACAGATACGCAGTATTTT; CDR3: CASSQDEGSTDTQYF
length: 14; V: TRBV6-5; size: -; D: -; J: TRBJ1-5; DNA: TGTGCCAGCATTCCGAGTGGGAGCAATCAGCCCCAGCATTTT; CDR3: CASIPSGSNQPQHF
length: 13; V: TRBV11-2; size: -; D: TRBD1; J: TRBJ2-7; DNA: TGTGCCAGCAGCATAGGGACAGACTACGAGCAGTACTTC; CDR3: CASSIGTDYEQYF
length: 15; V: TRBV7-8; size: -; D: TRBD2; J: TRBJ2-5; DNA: TGTGCCAGCAGCTTAGCCTTACTAGCGGGAGAGACCCAGTACTTC; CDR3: CASSLALLAGETQYF
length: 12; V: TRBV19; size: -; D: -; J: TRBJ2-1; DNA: TGTGCCAGTGGGGCTTCCGGGAATGAGCAGTTCTTC; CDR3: CASGASGNEQFF
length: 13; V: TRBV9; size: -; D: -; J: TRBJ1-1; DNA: TGTGCCAGCAGCGTAATTGGTGGCACTGAAGCTTTCTTT; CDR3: CASSVIGGTEAFF
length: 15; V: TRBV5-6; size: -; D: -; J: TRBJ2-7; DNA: TGTGCCAGCAGCTCGGAGAGAGGGTCGCGCTACGAGCAGTACTTC; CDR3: CASSSERGSRYEQYF
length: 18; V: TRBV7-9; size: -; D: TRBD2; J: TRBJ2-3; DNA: TGTGCCAGCAGCTTGACCGGGACTAGCGGGAGCCGGCCTTATACGCAGTATTTT; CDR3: CASSLTGTSGSRPYTQYF
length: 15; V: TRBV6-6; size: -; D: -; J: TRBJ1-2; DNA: TGTGCCAGCAGTTACTCGAACAGGGACAACTATGGCTACACCTTC; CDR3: CASSYSNRDNYGYTF
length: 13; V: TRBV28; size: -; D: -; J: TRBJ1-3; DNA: TGTGCCAGCAGTTTGGGGCAGAGAAACACCATATATTTT; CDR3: CASSLGQRNTIYF
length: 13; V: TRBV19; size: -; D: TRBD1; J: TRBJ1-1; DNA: TGTGCCAGTAGTATAGAGCGACAGGGTAAAGCTTTCTTT; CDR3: CASSIERQGKAFF
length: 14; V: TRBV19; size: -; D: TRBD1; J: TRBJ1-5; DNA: TGTGCCAGTAGTACGGACAGGGGAGCTCAGCCCCAGCATTTT; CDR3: CASSTDRGAQPQHF
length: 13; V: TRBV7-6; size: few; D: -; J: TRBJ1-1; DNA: TGTGCCAGCACCCAGGGGTGGAACACTGAAGCTTTCTTT; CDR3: CASTQGWNTEAFF
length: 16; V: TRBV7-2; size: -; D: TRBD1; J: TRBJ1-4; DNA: TGTGCCAGCAGCCCGCAGAAGACAGGGTGGAATGAAAAACTGTTTTTT; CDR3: CASSPQKTGWNEKLFF
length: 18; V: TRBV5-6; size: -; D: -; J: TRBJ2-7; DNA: TGTGCCAGCAGCTTGCCGGCGGGGAGGAGGGGGCGGTCGAGGGAGCAGTACTTC; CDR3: CASSLPAGRRGRSREQYF
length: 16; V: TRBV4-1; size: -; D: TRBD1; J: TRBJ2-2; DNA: TGCGCCAGCAACCACAGGGGGCGACCGAACACCGGGGAGCTGTTTTTT; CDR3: CASNHRGRPNTGELFF
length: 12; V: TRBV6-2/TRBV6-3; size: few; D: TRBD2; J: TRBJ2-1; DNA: TGTGCCAGCAGTTACTTACTAGCGGACCAGTTCTTC; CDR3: CASSYLLADQFF
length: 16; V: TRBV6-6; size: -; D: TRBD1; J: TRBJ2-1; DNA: TGTGCCAGCAGTACGTCACAGGGGTCCCCCTACAATGAGCAGTTCTTC; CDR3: CASSTSQGSPYNEQFF
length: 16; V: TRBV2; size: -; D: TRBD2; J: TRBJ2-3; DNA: TGTGCCAGCAGAATCACTAGCGGGGGACGCACAGATACGCAGTATTTT; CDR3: CASRITSGGRTDTQYF
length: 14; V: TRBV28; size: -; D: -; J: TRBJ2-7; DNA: TGTGCCAGCAGTTTTGAGGGAAAGCTTTACGAGCAGTACTTC; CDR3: CASSFEGKLYEQYF
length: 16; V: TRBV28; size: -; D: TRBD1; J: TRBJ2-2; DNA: TGTGCCAGCAGCCGACGGACAGGGACCACCACCGGGGAGCTGTTTTTT; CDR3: CASSRRTGTTTGELFF
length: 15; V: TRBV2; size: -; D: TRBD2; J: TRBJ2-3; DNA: TGTGCCAGCAGGGGGGGACTAGCGGGACGAGATACGCAGTATTTT; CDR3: CASRGGLAGRDTQYF
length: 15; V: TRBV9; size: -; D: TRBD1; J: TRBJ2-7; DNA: TGTGCCAGCAGCGTAGGTCAGGACAGGAGCTACGAGCAGTACTTC; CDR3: CASSVGQDRSYEQYF
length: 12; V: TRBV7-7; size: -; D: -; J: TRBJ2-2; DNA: TGTGCTAGCAGCCCCGACACCGGGGAGCTGTTTTTT; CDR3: CASSPDTGELFF
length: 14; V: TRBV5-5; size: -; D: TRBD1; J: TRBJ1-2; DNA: TGTGCCAGCAGCCTGGGACAGAAAATTTATGGCTACACCTTC; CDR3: CASSLGQKIYGYTF
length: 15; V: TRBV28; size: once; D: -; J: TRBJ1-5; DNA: TGTGCCAGCAGTCCTGGTGGCAGGGCAAATCAGCCCCAGCATTTT; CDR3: CASSPGGRANQPQHF
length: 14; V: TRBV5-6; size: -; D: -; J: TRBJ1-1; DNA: TGTGCCAGCAGCTGGGGTAGGGGTGTCCATGAAGCTTTCTTT; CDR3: CASSWGRGVHEAFF
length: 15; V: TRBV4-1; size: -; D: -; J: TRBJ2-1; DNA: TGCGCCAGCAGCCCCCCGGACACCCCCTACAATGAGCAGTTCTTC; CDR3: CASSPPDTPYNEQFF
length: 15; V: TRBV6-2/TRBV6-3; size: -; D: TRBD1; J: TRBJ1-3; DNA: TGTGCCAGCAGTTACCCGACAGGGAGTGGAAACACCATATATTTT; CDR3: CASSYPTGSGNTIYF
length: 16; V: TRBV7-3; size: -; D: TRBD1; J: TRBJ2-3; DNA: TGTGCCAGCAGCTTAATGGGGGCAGGGGGTGCAGATACGCAGTATTTT; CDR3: CASSLMGAGGADTQYF
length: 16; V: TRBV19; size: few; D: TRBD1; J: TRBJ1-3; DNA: TGTGCCAGTAGTCCCCGCCGGGACAGCTCTGGAAACACCATATATTTT; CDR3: CASSPRRDSSGNTIYF
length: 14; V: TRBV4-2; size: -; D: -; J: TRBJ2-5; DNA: TGTGCCAGCAGCCAAGGGGTCATAGGAGAGACCCAGTACTTC; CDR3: CASSQGVIGETQYF
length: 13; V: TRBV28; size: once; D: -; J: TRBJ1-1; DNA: TGTGCCAGCAGATCGGGGGTGAACACTGAAGCTTTCTTT; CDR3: CASRSGVNTEAFF
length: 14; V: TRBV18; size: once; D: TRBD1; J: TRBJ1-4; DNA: TGTGCCAGCTCACCCGGGACAGATAATGAAAAACTGTTTTTT; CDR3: CASSPGTDNEKLFF
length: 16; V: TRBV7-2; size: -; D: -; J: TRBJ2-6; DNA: TGTGCCAGCAGCTTAGATGTGGTCACTGGGGCCAACGTCCTGACTTTC; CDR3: CASSLDVVTGANVLTF
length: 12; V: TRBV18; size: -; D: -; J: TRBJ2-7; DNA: TGTGCCAGCTCACCCGGTAACTACGAGCAGTACTTC; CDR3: CASSPGNYEQYF
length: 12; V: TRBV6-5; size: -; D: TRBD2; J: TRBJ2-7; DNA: TGTGCCAGCAGTTACGGCCCCGGGAGGTGGGTATTC; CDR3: CASSYGPGRWVF
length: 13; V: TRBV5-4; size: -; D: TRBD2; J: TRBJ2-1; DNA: TGTGCCAGCAGCTTGGCGGGAGGGTTCGGGCAGTTCTTC; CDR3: CASSLAGGFGQFF
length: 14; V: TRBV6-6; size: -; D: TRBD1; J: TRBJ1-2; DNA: TGTGCCAGCAGGTCAGGGGGCTTGAACTATGGCTACACCTTC; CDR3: CASRSGGLNYGYTF